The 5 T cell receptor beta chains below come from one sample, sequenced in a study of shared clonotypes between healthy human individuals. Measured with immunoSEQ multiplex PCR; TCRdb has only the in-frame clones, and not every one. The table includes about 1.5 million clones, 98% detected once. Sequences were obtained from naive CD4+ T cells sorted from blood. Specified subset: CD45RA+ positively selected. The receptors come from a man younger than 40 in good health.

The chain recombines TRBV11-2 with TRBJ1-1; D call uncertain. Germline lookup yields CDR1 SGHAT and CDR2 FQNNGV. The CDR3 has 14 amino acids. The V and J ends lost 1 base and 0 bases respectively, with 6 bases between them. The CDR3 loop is CASSLVWMNTEAFF. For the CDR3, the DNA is TGTGCCAGCAGCTTAGTATGGATGAACACTGAAGCTTTCTTT.

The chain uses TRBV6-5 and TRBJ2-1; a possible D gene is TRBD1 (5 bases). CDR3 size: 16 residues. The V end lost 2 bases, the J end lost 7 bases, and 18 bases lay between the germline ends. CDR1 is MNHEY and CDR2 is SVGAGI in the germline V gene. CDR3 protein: CASSYQQAALGNEQFF. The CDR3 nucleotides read TGTGCCAGCAGTTACCAACAGGCAGCCCTGGGAAATGAGCAGTTCTTC.

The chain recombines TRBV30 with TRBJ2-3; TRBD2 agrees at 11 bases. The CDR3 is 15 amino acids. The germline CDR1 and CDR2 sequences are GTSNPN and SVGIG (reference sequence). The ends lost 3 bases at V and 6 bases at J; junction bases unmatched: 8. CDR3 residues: CAWRLLAGVVDTQYF. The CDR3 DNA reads TGTGCCTGGAGATTACTAGCGGGAGTGGTGGATACGCAGTATTTT.

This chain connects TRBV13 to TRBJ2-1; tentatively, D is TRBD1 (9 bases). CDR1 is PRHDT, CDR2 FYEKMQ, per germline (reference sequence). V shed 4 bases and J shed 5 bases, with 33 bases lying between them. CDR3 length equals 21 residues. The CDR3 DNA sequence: TGTGCCAGCAGCTCTCTTATAGGGGACAGGGTAAGCGGGAGTGGGGACAATGAGCAGTTCTTC. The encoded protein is CASSSLIGDRVSGSGDNEQFF.

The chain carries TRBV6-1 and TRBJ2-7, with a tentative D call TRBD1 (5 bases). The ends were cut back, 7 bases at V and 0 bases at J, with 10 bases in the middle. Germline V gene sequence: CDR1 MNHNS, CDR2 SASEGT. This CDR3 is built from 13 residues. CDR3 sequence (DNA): TGTGCCAGCACGAGACAGAGCTCCTACGAGCAGTACTTC. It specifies CASTRQSSYEQYF.